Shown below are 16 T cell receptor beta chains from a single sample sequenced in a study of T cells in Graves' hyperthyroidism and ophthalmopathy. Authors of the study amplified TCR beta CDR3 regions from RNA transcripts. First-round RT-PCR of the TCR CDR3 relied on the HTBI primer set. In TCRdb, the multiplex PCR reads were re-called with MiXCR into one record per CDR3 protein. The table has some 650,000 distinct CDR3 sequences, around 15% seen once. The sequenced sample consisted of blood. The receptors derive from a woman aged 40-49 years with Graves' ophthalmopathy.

CDR3 in amino acids: CASSSWPRRHTEAFF. Written as DNA, the CDR3 is TGTGCCAGCAGCTCATGGCCCCGGAGGCACACTGAAGCTTTCTTT. V usage is TRBV7-8 and J usage is TRBJ1-1; D unclear. Deletions cut 4 bases from V and 3 bases from J, with 15 bases between. This CDR3 has 15 residues. Looked up from germline, CDR1 is SGHVS and CDR2 is FQNEAQ.

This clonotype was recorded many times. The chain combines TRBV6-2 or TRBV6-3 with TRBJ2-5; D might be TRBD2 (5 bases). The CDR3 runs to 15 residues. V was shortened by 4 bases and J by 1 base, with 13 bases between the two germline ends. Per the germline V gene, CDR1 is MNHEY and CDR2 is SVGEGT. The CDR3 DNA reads TGTGCCAGCAGTTCGAGGCGGGCTTCCCAAGAGACCCAGTACTTC. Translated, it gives CASSSRRASQETQYF.

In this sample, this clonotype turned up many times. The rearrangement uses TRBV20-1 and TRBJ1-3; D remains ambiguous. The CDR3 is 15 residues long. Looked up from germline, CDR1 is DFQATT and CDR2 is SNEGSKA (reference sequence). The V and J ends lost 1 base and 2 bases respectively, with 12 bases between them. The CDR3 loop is CSARGKEVAGNTIYF. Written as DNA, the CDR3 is TGCAGTGCTAGAGGGAAGGAAGTGGCTGGAAACACCATATATTTT.

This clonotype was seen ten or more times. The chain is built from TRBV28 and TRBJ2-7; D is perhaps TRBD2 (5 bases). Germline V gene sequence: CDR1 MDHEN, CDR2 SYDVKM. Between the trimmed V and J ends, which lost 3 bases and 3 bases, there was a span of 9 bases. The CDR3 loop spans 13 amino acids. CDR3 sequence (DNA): TGTGCCAGCAGTTTTGAGGGTTTCTACGAGCAGTACTTC. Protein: CASSFEGFYEQYF.

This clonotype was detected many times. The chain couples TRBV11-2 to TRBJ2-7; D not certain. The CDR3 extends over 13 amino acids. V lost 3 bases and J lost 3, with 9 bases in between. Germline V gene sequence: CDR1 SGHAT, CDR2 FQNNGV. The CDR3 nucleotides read TGTGCCAGCAGCTTGTGGGCCGGCTACGAGCAGTACTTC. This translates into CASSLWAGYEQYF.

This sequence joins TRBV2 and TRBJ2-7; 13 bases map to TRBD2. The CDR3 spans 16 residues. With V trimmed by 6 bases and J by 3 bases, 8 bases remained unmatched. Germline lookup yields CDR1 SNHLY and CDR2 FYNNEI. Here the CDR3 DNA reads TGTGCCAGCAGCCCCCCTGGGACTAGCGGGAACTACGAGCAGTACTTC. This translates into CASSPPGTSGNYEQYF.

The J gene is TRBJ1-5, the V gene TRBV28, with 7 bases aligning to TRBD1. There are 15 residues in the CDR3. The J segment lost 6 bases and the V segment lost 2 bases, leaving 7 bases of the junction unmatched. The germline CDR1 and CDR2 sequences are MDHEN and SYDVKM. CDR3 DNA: TGTGCCAGCAGTTTAAGACAGGGAAGTACTCAGCCCCAGCATTTT. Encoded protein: CASSLRQGSTQPQHF.

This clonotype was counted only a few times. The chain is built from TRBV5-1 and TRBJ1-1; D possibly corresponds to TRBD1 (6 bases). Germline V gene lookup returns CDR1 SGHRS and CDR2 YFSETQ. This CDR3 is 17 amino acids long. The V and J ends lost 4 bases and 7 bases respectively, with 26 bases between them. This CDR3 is CASSLPHGGGARSEAFF. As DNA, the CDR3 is TGCGCCAGCAGCCTCCCGCACGGGGGGGGGGCGCGAAGTGAAGCTTTCTTT.

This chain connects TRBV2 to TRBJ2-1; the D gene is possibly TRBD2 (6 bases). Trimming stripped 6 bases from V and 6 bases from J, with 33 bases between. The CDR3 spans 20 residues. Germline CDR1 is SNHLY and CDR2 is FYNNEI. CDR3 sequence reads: CASSLGLGLRRDSYTNEQFF. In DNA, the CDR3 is TGTGCCAGCAGCTTAGGCCTAGGCCTGAGACGGGACTCTTATACCAATGAGCAGTTCTTC.

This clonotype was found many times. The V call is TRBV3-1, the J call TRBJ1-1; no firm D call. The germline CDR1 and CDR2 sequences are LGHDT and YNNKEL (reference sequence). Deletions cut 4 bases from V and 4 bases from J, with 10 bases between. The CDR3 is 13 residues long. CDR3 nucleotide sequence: TGTGCCAGCAGCCGACAAGACGGCACTGAAGCTTTCTTT. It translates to CASSRQDGTEAFF. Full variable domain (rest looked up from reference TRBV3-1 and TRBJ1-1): DTAVSQTPKYLVTQMGNDKSIKCEQNLGHDTMYWYKQDSKKFLKIMFSYNNKELIINETVPNRFSPKSPDKAHLNLHINSLELGDSAVYFCASSRQDGTEAFFGQGTRLTVV.

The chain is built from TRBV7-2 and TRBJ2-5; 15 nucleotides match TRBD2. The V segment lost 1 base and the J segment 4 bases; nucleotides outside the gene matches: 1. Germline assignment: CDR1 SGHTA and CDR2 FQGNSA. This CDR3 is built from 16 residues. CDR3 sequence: CASSLGTSGRGETQYF. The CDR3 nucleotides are TGTGCCAGCAGCTTAGGGACTAGCGGGAGGGGAGAGACCCAGTACTTC.

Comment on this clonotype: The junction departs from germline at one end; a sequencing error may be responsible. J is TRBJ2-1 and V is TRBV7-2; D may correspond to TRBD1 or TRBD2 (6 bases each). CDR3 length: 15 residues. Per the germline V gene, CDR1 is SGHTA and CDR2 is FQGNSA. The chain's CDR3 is CASSLGGSGDNEQLF. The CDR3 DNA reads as TGTGCCAGCAGCTTAGGGGGGTCGGGGGACAATGAGCAGCTCTTC.

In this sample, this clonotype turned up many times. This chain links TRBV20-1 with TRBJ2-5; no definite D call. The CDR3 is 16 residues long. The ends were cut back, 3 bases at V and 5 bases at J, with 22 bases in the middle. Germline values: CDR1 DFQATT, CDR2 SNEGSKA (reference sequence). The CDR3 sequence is CSARRVGSVGPETQYF. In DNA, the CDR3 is TGCAGTGCTAGGCGAGTAGGCAGCGTGGGTCCGGAGACCCAGTACTTC.

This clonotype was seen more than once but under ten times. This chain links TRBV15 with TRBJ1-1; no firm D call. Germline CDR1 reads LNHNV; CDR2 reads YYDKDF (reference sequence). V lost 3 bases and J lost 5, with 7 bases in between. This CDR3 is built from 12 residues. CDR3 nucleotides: TGTGCCACCAGCAGGATGGAAACTGAAGCTTTCTTT. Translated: CATSRMETEAFF.

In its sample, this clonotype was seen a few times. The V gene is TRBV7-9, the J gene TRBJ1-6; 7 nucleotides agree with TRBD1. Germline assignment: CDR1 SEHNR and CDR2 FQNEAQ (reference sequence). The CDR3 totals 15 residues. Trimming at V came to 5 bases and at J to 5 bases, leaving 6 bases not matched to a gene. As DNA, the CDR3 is TGTGCCAGCAGCACATACAGGGGCGATAATTCACCCCTCCACTTT. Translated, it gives CASSTYRGDNSPLHF.

The CDR3, as DNA: TGTGCCAGCAGTGAAGCAAGGCGACGGAATGAAAAACTGTTTTTT. This gives the protein CASSEARRRNEKLFF. The chain is built from TRBV6-1 and TRBJ1-4, with no clear D. V gave up 0 bases and J gave up 5 bases, with 10 bases separating them. This CDR3 region has 15 residues. Per the germline V gene, CDR1 is MNHNS and CDR2 is SASEGT.